The source of this TCR beta chain is a study of a mutant IDH1 vaccine in newly diagnosed glioma. Time point noted: baseline, week 1 (first vaccination visit). The treatment denotes: pre-vaccination baseline after standard-of-care therapy. CDR3 length: 16 amino acids. Trimming removed 4 bases from V and 1 base from J, with 14 bases in between. CDR1 is MNHNS and CDR2 is SASEGT in the germline V gene. The data were produced by immunoSEQ multiplex PCR, yet TCRdb's version contains in-frame clones alone and is incomplete. The repertoire includes 98,000 or so clones, roughly 90% of them detected once, and 0.5% to 0.6% sits in the top ten.

The source was PBMCs, collected from a glioma patient treated with radiotherapy, temozolomide or both. This receptor was taken from a woman aged 45-59 years with glioma. The chain recombines TRBV6-1 with TRBJ1-5; D is undetermined. In DNA form, the CDR3 reads TGTGCCAGCAGTGCCCGGACGGGATCGAGCAATCAGCCCCAGCATTTT. Residues: CASSARTGSSNQPQHF.